The following is a TCR beta chain sequence with its context. The V and J ends lost 1 base and 8 bases respectively, with 11 bases between them. CDR3 length: 14 amino acids. Per germline, CDR1 MDHEN and CDR2 SYDVKM. In the source study's methods: Reference gene primer amplification gave estimated nucleated cell counts. Repertoires were generated with immunoSEQ multiplex PCR, while TCRdb's copy carries only in-frame clones and drops some. That table furnishes V, J and clone size, whereas the DNA furnished D and trimming. The sample holds roughly 88,000 clones; roughly 70% are singletons and the top ten take around 23%. This entry comes from a study of blood T cell repertoires in COVID-19. Study details: The United States, Italy and Spain supplied acute and convalescent COVID-19 samples. Sample material is recorded as cDNA or gDNA derived from T cells, B-cell-depleted T cells, or PBMCs.

The origin of this receptor is a woman aged 55-70 years in a cohort sampled during active or convalescent COVID-19. The chain carries TRBV28 and TRBJ1-4, with unresolved D. The sequenced sample consisted of peripheral blood. The CDR3 DNA is TGTGCCAGCAGTTTATCCGGGGTAGGAGAAAAACTGTTTTTT. It codes for CASSLSGVGEKLFF.